Listed here are 9 T cell receptor beta chains from one sample, sequenced in a study of molecular identifiers for immune sequencing clone quantification (dated 2018 in TCRdb). Receptors were amplified or captured by PCR. This sample was sequenced with a NextSeq 500. The public sequencing data were trimmed at Q25 with fastp and processed into clonotypes with MiXCR by TCRdb, which kept only in-frame beta chains. Here each entry gathers all rows of one CDR3 protein and keeps the most common genes and DNA. Present in this sample are hundreds of thousands of distinct CDR3 sequences, 24% of which were seen just once. The ten largest clones add up to about 0.74% of the sample. Sequencing was carried out using naive CD8+ T cells from blood, with Jurkat cell RNA spiked in. What the cell subset or site label conveys for this sample: FACS-sorted CD8+CD4-CCR7+CD45RA+ naive T cells. These receptors were taken from a human donor in good health. Some libraries in this study had Jurkat cell RNA spiked in.

Turning to this clonotype: Germline and junction disagree at one end, which may indicate a read error. In DNA form, the CDR3 reads TGTGCCAGCAGCCAGGGGGTAAATCAGCCCCGGCATTTT. Amino acids: CASSQGVNQPRHF. The chain employs TRBV16 and TRBJ1-5, with a tentative D call TRBD1 (5 bases). CDR3 length: 13 amino acids. Germline values: CDR1 KGHSY, CDR2 FQNENV. The complete variable domain, with remaining parts taken from reference TRBV16 and TRBJ1-5, reads GEEVAQTPKHLVRGEGQKAKLYCAPIKGHSYVFWYQQVLKNEFKFLISFQNENVFDETGMPKERFSAKCLPNSPCSLEIQATKLEDSAVYFCASSQGVNQPRHFGDGTRLSIL.

In regard to this clonotype: Mismatch with germline at one junction end may stem from a read error. The chain is built from TRBV7-9 and TRBJ2-3, with 10 bases fitting TRBD2. The CDR3 length is 16 residues. Per the germline V gene, CDR1 is SEHNR and CDR2 is FQNEAQ (reference sequence). CDR3 protein: CASRSGGDPRVDTRYF. The CDR3 coding sequence is TGTGCCAGCAGGAGCGGGGGGGACCCGAGGGTGGATACGCGGTATTTT.

The table lists this clonotype with many counts. The rearrangement uses TRBV20-1 and TRBJ1-1; D remains unclear. CDR1 is DFQATT and CDR2 is SNEGSKA in the germline V gene (reference sequence). The CDR3 runs to 17 residues. V lost 4 bases and J lost 1, with 22 bases in between. CDR3 sequence: CSAIGLKVQWENTEAFF. The CDR3 DNA reads as TGCAGTGCTATAGGGTTGAAGGTCCAATGGGAGAACACTGAAGCTTTCTTT.

A note on this clonotype: A much larger clone sits a single nucleotide away, making a read error possible. The V call is TRBV18, the J call TRBJ2-4; D may be TRBD2 (6 bases). This CDR3 contains 15 residues. Trimming shortened V by 2 bases and J by 3 bases, and 11 bases separated the two germline ends. Germline-derived CDR1 and CDR2 are KGHSH and LQKENI. The DNA for the CDR3 is TGTGCCAGCTCACCAGGGGGGTCCATCAAAAACATTCAGTACTTC. Its translation is CASSPGGSIKNIQYF.

The chain has TRBV2 and TRBJ2-5; D is undetermined. The CDR3 has 12 residues. Germline CDR1 and CDR2: SNHLY and FYNNEI. V lost 4 bases, J lost 3 bases, and 6 bases lay in between. The CDR3 loop reads CASSGPKETQYF. CDR3 bases: TGTGCCAGCAGTGGGCCTAAAGAGACCCAGTACTTC.

The gene calls are TRBV28 and TRBJ1-4, with D perhaps TRBD1 (5 bases). Trimming took off 3 bases at V and 4 bases at J, with 12 bases between the two ends. Germline V gene sequence: CDR1 MDHEN, CDR2 SYDVKM. This CDR3 has 15 amino acids. CDR3 in DNA: TGTGCCAGCAGTTTGTGGGGGGACCATAATGAAAAACTGTTTTTT. It yields the protein CASSLWGDHNEKLFF. Using reference TRBV28 and TRBJ1-4 for the parts outside the CDR3, the full variable domain is DVKVTQSSRYLVKRTGEKVFLECVQDMDHENMFWYRQDPGLGLRLIYFSYDVKMKEKGDIPEGYSVSREKKERFSLILESASTNQTSMYLCASSLWGDHNEKLFFGSGTQLSVL.

This clonotype showed up just a few times. This chain connects TRBV28 to TRBJ2-5; D possibly matches TRBD1 or TRBD2 (6 bases each). This CDR3 spans 13 amino acids. The V end was cut by 3 bases, the J end by 5 bases, with 10 bases between. The germline V gene has CDR1 MDHEN and CDR2 SYDVKM. The CDR3 loop is CASSLGGGETQYF. The CDR3 coding sequence is TGTGCCAGCAGTTTGGGGGGCGGCGAGACCCAGTACTTC. Complete variable domain (other parts from reference TRBV28 and TRBJ2-5): DVKVTQSSRYLVKRTGEKVFLECVQDMDHENMFWYRQDPGLGLRLIYFSYDVKMKEKGDIPEGYSVSREKKERFSLILESASTNQTSMYLCASSLGGGETQYFGPGTRLLVL.

This clonotype has just a few counts. V is TRBV7-9 and J is TRBJ2-1; D uncertain. Trimming took 4 bases from V and 0 from J, leaving 13 bases between them. Per germline, CDR1 SEHNR and CDR2 FQNEAQ (reference sequence). This CDR3 is built from 16 residues. CDR3 loop: CASSSPPQSSYNEQFF. The CDR3 DNA follows: TGTGCCAGCAGCTCCCCGCCACAAAGCTCCTACAATGAGCAGTTCTTC. Full variable domain (missing parts from reference TRBV7-9 and TRBJ2-1): DTGVSQNPRHKITKRGQNVTFRCDPISEHNRLYWYRQTLGQGPEFLTYFQNEAQLEKSRLLSDRFSAERPKGSFSTLEIQRTEQGDSAMYLCASSSPPQSSYNEQFFGPGTRLTVL.

This clonotype has a handful of counts. CDR3 sequence (DNA): TGTGCCAGCAGCGTCGATACAGGCACCTTGTGGGAGCAGTACTTC. Protein sequence: CASSVDTGTLWEQYF. This sequence joins TRBV4-2 and TRBJ2-7; perhaps TRBD1 as D (5 bases). Germline CDR1 reads LGHNA; CDR2 reads YNFKEQ. The CDR3 has 15 amino acids. Trimming stripped 5 bases from V and 7 bases from J, with 21 bases between.